This TCR beta chain came from a study of T cell repertoires in cytomegalovirus infection. Across the study: HLA-B-restricted CMV epitopes that are well studied, plus recently identified HLA-C-restricted ones, were used by the study. CMV infection and matching HLA type were both indicated by public TCR beta signatures.

Overall study results and limits: The response measured ex vivo was dominated by TCR beta clonotypes (HLA-C-restricted and CMV-specific).

This clonotype occurred a few times. No antigen is known for it. Germline-derived CDR1 and CDR2 are MNHEY and SVGAGI. The V and J ends lost 4 bases and 1 base, in that order; junction bases with no gene match: 13. This CDR3 has 18 residues. TCRdb redid the calling of the reads with MiXCR, one entry per CDR3 protein. The sample has under 95,000 distinct CDR3 sequences, about half seen once. This chain uses TRBV6-5 with TRBJ1-3, with 7 bases matching TRBD1. This receptor was identified in a human donor in good health (CMV status not recorded). Some clones in this sample may be carry-over from other donors' samples. The material sequenced was CD8+ T cells from cultured PBMCs, taken from culture after CMV antigen stimulation. CDR3 loop: CASSLTGFEGISGNTIYF. As DNA, the CDR3 is TGTGCCAGCAGTTTGACAGGGTTCGAGGGAATATCTGGAAACACCATATATTTT.